Below, 20 T cell receptor beta chains from the same sample are listed, as sequenced in a study of cytomegalovirus exposure and HLA in healthy donors (TCRdb year 2017). Library method: the immunoSEQ multiplex PCR assay. TCRdb mirrors the immuneACCESS table, restricted to in-frame sequences. Some clones are absent from its copies; in checked studies, under half trace to an unresolved V gene, and the reason for the others is unknown. The sample has around 180,000 clones on record, around 88% of them singletons. The ten top clones hold more than 1.1% of the sample. The specimen was PBMCs. The receptors were sampled from a woman younger than 35 in good health and CMV-seronegative.

This chain connects TRBV6-1 to TRBJ1-3; D gene unclear. Trimming left V 4 bases short and J 0 bases short, with 7 bases between. The CDR3 runs 14 residues. Per the germline V gene, CDR1 is MNHNS and CDR2 is SASEGT. DNA for the CDR3: TGTGCCAGCAGTGTAGTAGACTCTGGAAACACCATATATTTT. Protein: CASSVVDSGNTIYF.

This clone was recorded a few times. The chain links TRBV27 to TRBJ1-6; the match to TRBD1 covers 7 bases. The CDR3 extends over 14 amino acids. Germline loops: CDR1 MNHEY, CDR2 SMNVEV (reference sequence). V shed 6 bases, J shed 13 bases, and the junction held 12 bases outside the gene matches. The DNA for the CDR3 is TGTGCCAGCAGCCCGGGGACAGTCCCCCTGCCCCTCCACTTT. As protein: CASSPGTVPLPLHF.

The CDR3 DNA reads TGTGCCAGCAGTACAACCGGGACAGCCACCTACGAGCAGTACTTC. Residues: CASSTTGTATYEQYF. The chain combines TRBV6-5 with TRBJ2-7; TRBD1 matches at 7 bases. V trimming: 5 bases; J trimming: 2 bases; junction bases outside the gene matches: 9. This CDR3 comprises 15 residues. The germline V gene has CDR1 MNHEY and CDR2 SVGAGI.

The CDR3 sequence is CASSFGGESYEQYF. Written as DNA, the CDR3 is TGTGCCAGCAGCTTTGGGGGGGAATCCTACGAGCAGTACTTC. This sequence joins TRBV7-9 and TRBJ2-7; 7 bases are a match to TRBD2. The CDR3 is made up of 14 amino acids. Germline V gene lookup returns CDR1 SEHNR and CDR2 FQNEAQ (reference sequence). V was clipped by 3 bases and J by 1 base; unmatched bases: 3. The full variable domain, completed using reference TRBV7-9 and TRBJ2-7, is DTGVSQNPRHKITKRGQNVTFRCDPISEHNRLYWYRQTLGQGPEFLTYFQNEAQLEKSRLLSDRFSAERPKGSFSTLEIQRTEQGDSAMYLCASSFGGESYEQYFGPGTRLTVT.

The chain employs TRBV5-4 and TRBJ2-1; 9 bases match TRBD2. The CDR3 spans 16 residues. Germline V gene sequence: CDR1 SGHNT, CDR2 YYREEE (reference sequence). Trimming at V came to 1 base and at J to 4 bases, leaving 6 bases not matched to a gene. The DNA for the CDR3 is TGTGCCAGCAGCTTGAGGTCGGCGGGAGGGTACAATGAGCAGTTCTTC. It translates to CASSLRSAGGYNEQFF.

The genes are TRBV7-9 and TRBJ2-6; 10 positions match TRBD1. The CDR3 consists of 16 residues. Trimming at V came to 4 bases and at J to 2 bases, leaving 2 bases not matched to a gene. CDR1 is SEHNR and CDR2 is FQNEAQ in the germline V gene (reference sequence). In DNA form, the CDR3 reads TGTGCCAGCAGCTCCGACAGGGGGCCTGGGGCCAACGTCCTGACTTTC. Amino acids: CASSSDRGPGANVLTF.

The chain joins TRBV7-9 to TRBJ1-3; D uncertain. Trimming left V 5 bases short and J 0 bases short, with 20 bases between. CDR3 length equals 18 residues. The V gene's germline CDR1 is SEHNR and CDR2 FQNEAQ (reference sequence). In nucleotides, the CDR3 is TGTGCCAGCAGCGTGCCCCTTTCTCTGGGGAGCTCTGGAAACACCATATATTTT. Protein product: CASSVPLSLGSSGNTIYF.

The CDR3 coding sequence is TGTGCCAGCAGTTACGCCCGGACAGAACGTGATCAGCCCCAGCATTTT. Translation: CASSYARTERDQPQHF. The J gene is TRBJ1-5, the V gene TRBV6-6, with D perhaps matching TRBD1 (6 bases). Looked up from germline, CDR1 is MNHNY and CDR2 is SVGAGI (reference sequence). CDR3 length: 16 amino acids. Trimming took 2 bases from V and 5 from J, leaving 16 bases between them.

The J gene is TRBJ1-3, the V gene TRBV6-5; possibly TRBD1 for D (6 bases). The CDR3 totals 15 residues. CDR1 MNHEY and CDR2 SVGAGI come from the germline V gene. The ends were cut back, 7 bases at V and 2 bases at J, with 15 bases in the middle. For the CDR3, the DNA is TGTGCCAGCATCGACGTGGGGGCGGCTGGAAACACCATATATTTT. Amino acid sequence: CASIDVGAAGNTIYF.

This chain uses TRBV27 with TRBJ2-2, with a weak D call TRBD2 (5 bases). This CDR3 region has 15 residues. Per the germline V gene, CDR1 is MNHEY and CDR2 is SMNVEV (reference sequence). The V end was cut by 6 bases, the J end by 3 bases, with 14 bases between. CDR3 amino acids: CASRAGNTDTGELFF. As DNA, the CDR3 is TGTGCCAGCAGGGCCGGGAACACCGACACCGGGGAGCTGTTTTTT.

V gene TRBV30 combines with J gene TRBJ2-3; D gene unclear. Trimming shortened V by 3 bases and J by 4 bases, and 20 bases separated the two germline ends. Germline assignment: CDR1 GTSNPN and CDR2 SVGIG (reference sequence). The CDR3 extends over 16 amino acids. The CDR3 nucleotides are TGTGCCTGGAGCTCGGCGGATAGCAATGAGGCAGATACGCAGTATTTT. Translated, it gives CAWSSADSNEADTQYF.

The genes are TRBV6-5 and TRBJ1-1; TRBD1 agrees at 8 bases. CDR3 length: 15 amino acids. J lost 1 base, V lost 8 bases, and 9 bases had no gene match. Germline V gene sequence: CDR1 MNHEY, CDR2 SVGAGI. In DNA, the CDR3 is TGTGCCAGCTCCTCCAGGGGGCTAGGGAACACTGAAGCTTTCTTT. It specifies CASSSRGLGNTEAFF.

Only a few counts were recorded for this clone. This rearrangement joins TRBV6-1 to TRBJ2-2; TRBD2 might be the D (7 bases). The CDR3 runs to 14 residues. V was trimmed by 7 bases and J by 7 bases, leaving 16 bases between them. Germline CDR1 and CDR2: MNHNS and SASEGT. Here the CDR3 reads CASTGGIGSGELFF. The DNA for the CDR3 is TGTGCCAGCACGGGGGGCATTGGTAGCGGGGAGCTGTTTTTT.

The rearrangement links TRBV19 to TRBJ2-3; D perhaps matches TRBD1 (6 bases). Trimming took off 3 bases at V and 10 bases at J, with 26 bases between the two ends. The CDR3 consists of 17 residues. The germline V gene has CDR1 LNHDA and CDR2 SQIVND (reference sequence). CDR3 residues: CASSMGASQPRLYAQYF. The CDR3 DNA reads TGTGCCAGTAGTATGGGGGCTAGCCAACCCCGATTATACGCGCAGTATTTT.

This chain connects TRBV7-9 to TRBJ2-2; D ambiguous. CDR1 and CDR2 from the germline V gene are SEHNR and FQNEAQ (reference sequence). This CDR3 is 12 amino acids long. Trimming shortened V by 2 bases and J by 8 bases, and 6 bases separated the two germline ends. CDR3 DNA: TGTGCCAGCAGCTTAAGCCTGGGGGAGCTGTTTTTT. The encoded protein is CASSLSLGELFF.

The chain employs TRBV5-4 and TRBJ2-7; 10 bases map to TRBD2. The germline V gene has CDR1 SGHNT and CDR2 YYREEE (reference sequence). The CDR3 has 14 amino acids. V lost 4 bases to trimming and J lost 10 bases; unmatched junction nucleotides: 11. In DNA, the CDR3 is TGTGCCAGCAGCCAAGAACGCCTAGCGGGAGATCAGTACTTC. It translates to CASSQERLAGDQYF.

The chain recombines TRBV30 with TRBJ1-2; 8 positions match TRBD1. V lost 3 bases and J lost 4; bases outside the gene matches: 4. The CDR3 consists of 13 residues. The germline V gene encodes CDR1 GTSNPN and CDR2 SVGIG (reference sequence). The CDR3: CAWRLTGGYGYTF. CDR3 nucleotide sequence: TGTGCCTGGAGGCTAACAGGGGGCTATGGCTACACCTTC.

The CDR3 loop reads CASSAKSSSYNEQFF. In DNA, the CDR3 is TGTGCCAGCAGTGCTAAGTCTAGCAGCTACAATGAGCAGTTCTTC. This chain connects TRBV2 to TRBJ2-1; D possibly corresponds to TRBD2 (5 bases). V dropped 4 bases and J dropped 3 bases, with 13 bases sitting between them. The CDR3 has 15 amino acids. From germline, CDR1 is SNHLY and CDR2 FYNNEI.

The chain couples TRBV11-2 to TRBJ2-5; 10 nucleotides match TRBD2. Per the germline V gene, CDR1 is SGHAT and CDR2 is FQNNGV. The J segment lost 5 bases and the V segment lost 5 bases, leaving 11 bases of the junction unmatched. This CDR3 comprises 16 residues. CDR3 loop: CASSPLSGRAWETQYF. In nucleotides, the CDR3 is TGTGCCAGCAGCCCCCTCAGCGGGAGGGCCTGGGAGACCCAGTACTTC.

The chain recombines TRBV25-1 with TRBJ1-6; D is undetermined. Between the trimmed V and J ends, which lost 2 bases and 0 bases, there was a span of 11 bases. This CDR3 contains 17 residues. Per germline, CDR1 MGHDK and CDR2 SYGVNS. CDR3 loop: CASSEGSGSSYNSPLHF. The CDR3 bases are TGTGCCAGCAGTGAAGGATCCGGGAGCTCCTATAATTCACCCCTCCACTTT.